This T cell receptor beta chain came from a study of metastatic and nonmetastatic thyroid tumors. Across the whole study: A comparison of repertoires was made across blood and tumor or nodule tissue from malignant and benign thyroid patients. Study-wide results and limits: Benign nodules were reported to have significantly lower TCR beta diversity than malignant thyroid tumors, in blood and tumor.

TCRdb reanalyzed the PCR reads via MiXCR. This sample yields about 15,000 clones, of which 30% to 40% are seen a single time; about 10% belongs to the top ten. By proportion, this clone is medium-sized. Its target is unknown. No treatment of any kind had been given to any patient before thyroid surgery. The sequence came from a female donor with papillary thyroid cancer or a benign thyroid nodule (not recorded which). Some clones in this sample may be carry-over from other donors' samples. The sample comprised blood.

The DNA for the CDR3 is TGCGCCAGCAGCTTGGGGCAGGGGACCACCGGGGAGCTGTTTTTT. Protein: CASSLGQGTTGELFF. The chain combines TRBV5-1 with TRBJ2-2, with D possibly being TRBD1 (6 bases). V lost 0 bases, J lost 4 bases, and 10 bases lay in between. CDR3 length: 15 residues. CDR1 and CDR2 from the germline V gene are SGHRS and YFSETQ. The whole variable domain, filled in from reference TRBV5-1 and TRBJ2-2, reads KAGVTQTPRYLIKTRGQQVTLSCSPISGHRSVSWYQQTPGQGLQFLFEYFSETQRNKGNFPGRFSGRQFSNSRSEMNVSTLELGDSALYLCASSLGQGTTGELFFGEGSRLTVL.